This T cell receptor (beta chain) was obtained from a study of blood T cell repertoires in COVID-19. Study background: From T cells, B-cell-depleted T cells, or PBMCs came the material, which was cDNA or gDNA.

Trimming cost V 0 bases and J 6 bases; bases outside gene matches: 7. CDR3 length: 17 amino acids. Germline V CDR1 and CDR2: LGHNA, YSLEER. The data were produced by immunoSEQ multiplex PCR, yet TCRdb's version contains in-frame clones alone and is incomplete. The data show roughly 380,000 clones, with about 91% seen just once and roughly 1.6% held by the top ten. The V gene is TRBV4-3, the J gene TRBJ2-2; 10 nucleotides agree with TRBD1. Specimen: peripheral blood. The receptor comes from a woman between 40 and 55 years old with COVID-19, enrolled during active disease. The CDR3: CASSQEPRQGAAGELFF. CDR3 DNA sequence: TGCGCCAGCAGCCAAGAACCAAGACAGGGGGCTGCCGGGGAGCTGTTTTTT.